The 32 T cell receptor beta chains below all came from one sample that was sequenced in a study of blood T cell repertoires in COVID-19. The protocol was immunoSEQ multiplex PCR, while the TCRdb copy is restricted to in-frame clones and leaves out a portion. The sample holds roughly 70,000 clones, around 70% seen once. Material: peripheral blood. These receptors came from a man between 70 and 80 years old with acute or convalescent COVID-19.

This chain links TRBV5-5 with TRBJ1-1, with D possibly matching TRBD1 (5 bases). The CDR3 covers 16 residues. Germline lookup yields CDR1 SGHKS and CDR2 YYEKEE (reference sequence). Deletions cut 5 bases from V and 1 base from J, with 18 bases between. CDR3 DNA sequence: TGTGCCAGCAGAGCTTGGGGGGATCGGCCGAACACTGAAGCTTTCTTT. Its translation: CASRAWGDRPNTEAFF.

This sequence joins TRBV2 and TRBJ2-2; D remains unclear. Trimming took 6 bases from V and 6 from J, leaving 14 bases between them. CDR3 length: 14 residues. Germline CDR1 and CDR2: SNHLY and FYNNEI. CDR3 nucleotides: TGTGCCAGCAGACTCCAGGCCCTCCCCGGGGAGCTGTTTTTT. It specifies CASRLQALPGELFF.

In nucleotides, the CDR3 is TGTGCCAGTAGCCACGGGAGCTCCTACAATGAGCAGTTCTTC. Residues: CASSHGSSYNEQFF. The genes are TRBV19 and TRBJ2-1; a possible D gene is TRBD2 (6 bases). The germline V gene encodes CDR1 LNHDA and CDR2 SQIVND (reference sequence). This CDR3 has 14 residues. V lost 6 bases, J lost 0 bases, and 9 bases lay in between. Together with reference TRBV19 and TRBJ2-1, the CDR3 gives the full variable domain: DGGITQSPKYLFRKEGQNVTLSCEQNLNHDAMYWYRQDPGQGLRLIYYSQIVNDFQKGDIAEGYSVSREKKESFPLTVTSAQKNPTAFYLCASSHGSSYNEQFFGPGTRLTVL.

This chain links TRBV20-1 with TRBJ2-3, with 7 bases identical to TRBD2. V gave up 3 bases and J gave up 9 bases; unmatched junction bases: 3. CDR1 DFQATT and CDR2 SNEGSKA come from the germline V gene (reference sequence). This CDR3 has 11 residues. This CDR3 reads CSASRGDTQYF. As DNA, the CDR3 is TGCAGTGCTAGCCGGGGGGACACGCAGTATTTT.

This clone was found once. This chain uses TRBV4-1 with TRBJ1-1; D not resolved. The CDR3 covers 15 residues. Trimming left V 5 bases short and J 2 bases short, with 15 bases between. Per germline, CDR1 MGHRA and CDR2 YSYEKL. The CDR3, as DNA: TGCGCCAGCAGCTCACAAGCGATACTAAACACTGAAGCTTTCTTT. Amino acid sequence: CASSSQAILNTEAFF.

The V call is TRBV27, the J call TRBJ1-5, with 10 bases identical to TRBD1. After removal of 5 bases from V and 6 bases from J, the junction contained 7 bases not matched to a gene. The germline CDR1 and CDR2 sequences are MNHEY and SMNVEV (reference sequence). The CDR3 runs to 15 residues. CDR3 residues: CASSLRQGAGQPQHF. CDR3 nucleotide sequence: TGTGCCAGCAGTCTAAGACAGGGGGCGGGTCAGCCCCAGCATTTT.

This clone was observed a single time. The V gene is TRBV7-2, the J gene TRBJ2-3; TRBD2 might be the D (6 bases). This CDR3 spans 16 amino acids. Trimming shortened V by 5 bases and J by 3 bases, and 18 bases separated the two germline ends. Per the germline V gene, CDR1 is SGHTA and CDR2 is FQGNSA. CDR3 DNA sequence: TGTGCCAGCAGCCCCCCTAGCGCCCCAGAGACAGATACGCAGTATTTT. It yields the protein CASSPPSAPETDTQYF.

V gene TRBV7-2 combines with J gene TRBJ2-5; tentative D call: TRBD1 (5 bases). CDR3 length: 14 residues. V lost 2 bases and J 1 base, leaving 8 bases between the germline ends. Germline loops: CDR1 SGHTA, CDR2 FQGNSA. The DNA for the CDR3 is TGTGCCAGCAGCTTACGAAGGGGCCAAGAGACCCAGTACTTC. Amino acids: CASSLRRGQETQYF.

This rearrangement joins TRBV7-6 to TRBJ1-3; D is unresolved. The CDR3 consists of 14 residues. Germline loops: CDR1 SGHVS, CDR2 FNYEAQ. The germline V and J ends were trimmed by 0 bases and 4 bases, with 7 bases remaining between them. The CDR3 sequence is CASSLAMGGNTIYF. The CDR3, as DNA: TGTGCCAGCAGCTTAGCAATGGGCGGAAACACCATATATTTT.

The rearrangement links TRBV3-1 (or the pseudogene TRBV3-2) to TRBJ2-7, with D possibly being TRBD2 (5 bases). V lost 0 bases to trimming and J lost 6 bases, with 18 bases between them. CDR1 and CDR2 from the germline V gene are LGHDT and YNNKEL (reference sequence). The CDR3 is made up of 16 amino acids. CDR3 protein: CASSQEIGRARGEQYF. The CDR3, as DNA: TGTGCCAGCAGCCAAGAAATTGGCCGGGCTCGGGGCGAGCAGTACTTC.

The rearrangement joins TRBV18 to TRBJ2-7; TRBD2 is a possible D gene (6 bases). The CDR3 length is 15 residues. Per the germline V gene, CDR1 is KGHSH and CDR2 is LQKENI. The germline V and J ends were trimmed by 6 bases and 3 bases, with 18 bases remaining between them. As DNA, the CDR3 is TGTGCCAGCTCTCTCGGGGAGGCCTACCTCTACGAGCAGTACTTC. Its translation: CASSLGEAYLYEQYF.

The chain uses TRBV18 and TRBJ2-7, with 7 bases matching TRBD2. From germline, CDR1 is KGHSH and CDR2 LQKENI. The length of the CDR3 is 14 residues. With 1 base clipped from V and 7 bases from J, the junction kept 7 bases outside the gene matches. CDR3 nucleotide sequence: TGTGCCAGCTCACCACGGGCTCGGGAGGAAGAGCAGTACTTC. This gives the protein CASSPRAREEEQYF.

The chain couples TRBV5-1 to TRBJ2-7, with D perhaps matching TRBD2 (6 bases). The CDR3 is 14 amino acids. The V end lost 2 bases, the J end lost 4 bases, and 13 bases lay between the germline ends. Looked up from germline, CDR1 is SGHRS and CDR2 is YFSETQ. Here the CDR3 reads CASSFTGEVYEQYF. The CDR3, as DNA: TGCGCCAGCAGCTTTACGGGAGAGGTTTACGAGCAGTACTTC.

The V gene is TRBV11-2, the J gene TRBJ2-7; 12 nucleotides line up with TRBD2. V gave up 6 bases and J gave up 4 bases; unmatched junction bases: 4. Looked up from germline, CDR1 is SGHAT and CDR2 is FQNNGV. The CDR3 extends over 14 amino acids. CDR3 loop: CASSWTSGKYEQYF. The CDR3 nucleotides read TGTGCCAGCAGTTGGACTAGCGGGAAATACGAGCAGTACTTC.

This clone was detected a few times. The CDR3 nucleotides are TGCGCCAGCAGCTTGATCGTTAGCGGGACCGGGGAGCTGTTTTTT. It yields the protein CASSLIVSGTGELFF. The chain is built from TRBV5-1 and TRBJ2-2; 7 nucleotides align to TRBD2. Germline assignment: CDR1 SGHRS and CDR2 YFSETQ. The CDR3 is 15 amino acids. V lost 1 base and J lost 5; bases outside the gene matches: 5.

This clone was counted only a few times. This sequence joins TRBV19 and TRBJ1-6; D possibly corresponds to TRBD1 (6 bases). V lost 7 bases and J lost 6, with 16 bases in between. There are 15 residues in the CDR3. CDR1 and CDR2 (germline): LNHDA, SQIVND (reference sequence). CDR3 residues: CASKAGTHSNSPLHF. DNA of the CDR3: TGTGCCAGTAAAGCGGGGACACATTCTAATTCACCCCTCCACTTT.

The gene calls are TRBV9 and TRBJ1-1, with a tentative D call TRBD1 (5 bases). The CDR3 spans 15 residues. CDR1 and CDR2 from the germline V gene are SGDLS and YYNGEE. V was clipped by 0 bases and J by 1 base, with 10 bases between them. The CDR3 sequence: CASSVGAGWNTEAFF. CDR3 sequence (DNA): TGTGCCAGCAGCGTAGGGGCAGGGTGGAACACTGAAGCTTTCTTT.

This chain connects TRBV6-2 or TRBV6-3 to TRBJ2-1, with 8 positions matching TRBD1. The CDR3 spans 14 residues. CDR1 and CDR2 from the germline V gene are MNHEY and SVGEGT. Germline trimming cut 5 bases from V and 7 bases from J; bases unmatched to any gene: 7. The CDR3 sequence is CASSQTGAVNEQFF. In DNA form, the CDR3 reads TGTGCCAGCAGTCAGACAGGGGCGGTGAATGAGCAGTTCTTC.

The J gene is TRBJ1-2, the V gene TRBV27; D is perhaps TRBD1 (5 bases). The CDR3 is 14 amino acids. Germline V CDR1 and CDR2: MNHEY, SMNVEV (reference sequence). V dropped 2 bases and J dropped 4 bases, with 11 bases sitting between them. CDR3 DNA: TGTGCCAGCAGTTTAGATAAGGGGATCTATGGCTACACCTTC. This codes for CASSLDKGIYGYTF.

The chain joins TRBV21-1 to TRBJ1-1; TRBD1, the table's D call, lacks a check against the DNA. TRBV21-1 is recorded as a pseudogene. The CDR3 is made up of 19 amino acids. As DNA, the CDR3 is TGTGCCAGCAGCGCCCGCCCGTTGACAGGGTGCGGGATGAACACTGAAGCTTTCTTT. Protein product: CASSARPLTGCGMNTEAFF.

The chain joins TRBV20-1 to TRBJ2-1; maybe TRBD2 (6 bases). The CDR3 contains 11 residues. V was clipped by 5 bases and J by 9 bases, with 11 bases between them. CDR1 and CDR2 from the germline V gene are DFQATT and SNEGSKA (reference sequence). CDR3 in amino acids: CSAHLLAEQFF. CDR3 bases: TGCAGTGCTCATTTACTAGCTGAGCAGTTCTTC.

The chain joins TRBV27 to TRBJ2-2; the D is unclear. Germline V gives CDR1 MNHEY, CDR2 SMNVEV (reference sequence). CDR3 length: 15 amino acids. Trimming stripped 5 bases from V and 1 base from J, with 11 bases between. The CDR3 loop reads CASSPPSGNTGELFF. CDR3 nucleotide sequence: TGTGCCAGCAGTCCCCCCTCGGGGAACACCGGGGAGCTGTTTTTT.

This rearrangement joins TRBV19 to TRBJ2-3, with D unclear. Germline loops: CDR1 LNHDA, CDR2 SQIVND (reference sequence). The CDR3 is made up of 14 amino acids. The germline V and J ends were trimmed by 3 bases and 0 bases, with 7 bases remaining between them. The CDR3 is CASSIGPSTDTQYF. The CDR3 DNA follows: TGTGCCAGTAGTATTGGGCCGAGCACAGATACGCAGTATTTT.

The chain recombines TRBV5-4 with TRBJ2-3, with a weak D call TRBD2 (6 bases). From germline, CDR1 is SGHNT and CDR2 YYREEE (reference sequence). V lost 0 bases, J lost 4 bases, and 6 bases lay in between. The CDR3 runs 13 residues. CDR3 sequence (DNA): TGTGCCAGCAGCTTGGGGGAGGCAGATACGCAGTATTTT. This translates into CASSLGEADTQYF.

The chain combines TRBV9 with TRBJ2-1; 7 bases are a match to TRBD1. The CDR3 consists of 14 residues. From germline, CDR1 is SGDLS and CDR2 YYNGEE. The V segment lost 3 bases and the J segment 6 bases; nucleotides outside the gene matches: 6. The CDR3 coding sequence is TGTGCCAGCAGCGGGGACAGATCCCCCAATGAGCAGTTCTTC. This gives the protein CASSGDRSPNEQFF.

The J gene is TRBJ2-1, the V gene TRBV6-4; TRBD2 matches 8 bases. Germline CDR1 is MRHNA and CDR2 is SNTAGT. J gave up 8 bases and V 6 bases, and 9 bases lay outside the gene matches. The CDR3 totals 14 residues. Here the CDR3 reads CASSRGSGSYEQFF. In DNA form, the CDR3 reads TGTGCCAGCAGCCGGGGGAGCGGGAGCTATGAGCAGTTCTTC.

V and J are TRBV10-1 and TRBJ2-7, with 10 bases aligning to TRBD2. Germline loops: CDR1 WNHNN, CDR2 SYGVQD (reference sequence). This CDR3 is 16 amino acids long. J lost 5 bases, V lost 7 bases, and 14 bases had no gene match. The CDR3 loop is CASMGSSGRVRNEQYF. The CDR3 bases are TGCGCCAGCATGGGATCTAGCGGGAGAGTGAGGAACGAGCAGTACTTC.

The chain employs TRBV18 and TRBJ2-7; 8 nucleotides align to TRBD1. J lost 7 bases, V lost 3 bases, and 8 bases had no gene match. The germline gives CDR1 KGHSH, CDR2 LQKENI. CDR3 length equals 14 residues. The CDR3, as DNA: TGTGCCAGCTCACCCGGGACAGGACGTGGGGAGCAGTACTTC. Residues: CASSPGTGRGEQYF.

The J gene is TRBJ2-1, the V gene TRBV10-1; 9 nucleotides agree with TRBD2. The CDR3 has 13 amino acids. The ends lost 9 bases at V and 9 bases at J; junction bases unmatched: 9. CDR1 is WNHNN and CDR2 is SYGVQD in the germline V gene (reference sequence). The CDR3: CASSVAGVGEQFF. CDR3 nucleotides: TGCGCCAGTTCGGTAGCGGGAGTTGGTGAGCAGTTCTTC.

The rearrangement links TRBV14 to TRBJ2-3, with D tentatively TRBD2 (5 bases). The germline V gene has CDR1 SGHDN and CDR2 FVKESK. The length of the CDR3 is 13 residues. Between the trimmed V and J ends, which lost 4 bases and 4 bases, there was a span of 9 bases. The CDR3 DNA follows: TGTGCCAGCAGCCTACGGGAAGCAGATACGCAGTATTTT. Translating it yields CASSLREADTQYF.

V and J are TRBV9 and TRBJ2-1; a weak D match, TRBD2 (6 bases). The CDR3 has 16 amino acids. V was cut by 0 bases and J by 3 bases, with 13 bases left in between. CDR1 is SGDLS, CDR2 YYNGEE, per germline. Written as DNA, the CDR3 is TGTGCCAGCAGCGTAGAGGAGGGACGCTACTACAATGAGCAGTTCTTC. Residues: CASSVEEGRYYNEQFF.

The chain carries TRBV12-2 and TRBJ1-5; the table's D call, TRBD1, has no DNA check behind it. TRBV12-2 is a pseudogene. The CDR3 has 10 residues. The CDR3 DNA is TGTGCAAGTCGCTTACCCCCCAGGCATTTT. This gives the protein CASRLPPRHF.